This TCR beta chain was identified during a study of T cells after yellow fever vaccination (dated by TCRdb to between 2017 and 2020). About the investigation overall: The SMART-Seq v4 Ultra Low Input RNA kit was used to prepare libraries from fractions with low cell numbers. To follow T-cell clones before and after primary and booster YFV17D yellow fever vaccination, bulk TCR alpha and beta repertoires were sequenced over time. Two healthy male donors, one aged 18 to 30 and one aged 30 to 40 years, made up the cohort. Blood was drawn at multiple timepoints before and after primary and secondary immunization, with bulk PBMC replicates and cell subsets isolated. What the work shows at the level of the full study, not this receptor alone: FACS-sorted repertoires could contain abundant contaminating clonotypes from the bulk population, so computational filtering was required. Most clones expanded after primary vaccination were re-detected after the booster (around 96% of CD4 and more than 70% of CD8), suggesting broad memory maintenance. A small share of clonotypes was detected in both CD4 and CD8 compartments, with the overlap likely arising from convergent recombination. Compared with the primary T-cell response, the secondary T-cell response was faster but weaker, reaching its peak on day 5 rather than on day 15. Because the study included only two donors, the extent to which the findings can be generalized is limited.

This clonotype showed up just a few times. Which antigen it targets is not known. Base qualities are missing; no much larger clone stands one base away. TCR cDNA was made using 5'RACE template switching, a step that added a universal primer site and unique molecular identifiers. Priming for cDNA synthesis came from both the TCR alpha and TCR beta constant segments. Libraries were amplified in two PCR steps, with sample barcodes and sequencing adapters added in the second step. Sequencing of the libraries was done on either Illumina HiSeq 2500 (2x100 bp) or NovaSeq (2x150 bp). Processing in the source paper ran as follows. MIGEC handled demultiplexing of reads and collapsing into UMI consensus sequences, while MiXCR performed V(D)J alignment. Using edgeR on replicate PBMC samples, clonotypes were called vaccine-responding if FDR was below 0.01 and the log2 fold change was above 5 up to day 15. CD4 or CD8 identity was assigned to each bulk clonotype according to whether the clonotype was present at higher abundance in the sequenced CD4 repertoire or the sequenced CD8 repertoire. TCRdb reworked the public reads: Q25 trimming with fastp, MiXCR clone assembly, productive beta chains retained. CDR3 protein sequences are deduplicated, and each keeps its most common genes and DNA. The V and J calls reflect TCRdb's pipeline rather than the authors' work. Here the sample has hundreds of thousands of distinct CDR3 sequences; 17% occur a single time. Of the sample, about 18% falls within the top ten clones.

The treatment or condition label here, explained by the study, means: live attenuated yellow fever vaccine strain. Two biological replicates of bulk PBMCs were collected at each blood-draw timepoint. A standard Ficoll-Paque protocol was used to isolate PBMCs from peripheral blood. RNA was extracted with TriZol from bulk PBMCs, CD4 and CD8 fractions, and dextramer-positive and dextramer-negative fractions. Taken from cysteine to phenylalanine, the CDR3 has 15 residues. Just the 45-base CDR3 DNA is kept, in frame starting at base 1. Trimming costs V 7 bases and J 0 bases, and their ends lie 13 bases apart. The germline V gene specifies MNHNS as CDR1 and SASEGT as CDR2.

Sequenced material: PBMCs, taken 4 to 5 days after the first yellow fever vaccination. This receptor was taken from a man aged 18 to 29 who received the YFV17D yellow fever vaccine. The chain couples TRBV6-1 to TRBJ2-4; the D segment could be TRBD2, given 5 matching bases. In nucleotide form, the sequence is TGTGCCAGCACGAGGGCCCTCATAGCCAAAAACATTCAGTACTTC. Its coded protein is CASTRALIAKNIQYF.